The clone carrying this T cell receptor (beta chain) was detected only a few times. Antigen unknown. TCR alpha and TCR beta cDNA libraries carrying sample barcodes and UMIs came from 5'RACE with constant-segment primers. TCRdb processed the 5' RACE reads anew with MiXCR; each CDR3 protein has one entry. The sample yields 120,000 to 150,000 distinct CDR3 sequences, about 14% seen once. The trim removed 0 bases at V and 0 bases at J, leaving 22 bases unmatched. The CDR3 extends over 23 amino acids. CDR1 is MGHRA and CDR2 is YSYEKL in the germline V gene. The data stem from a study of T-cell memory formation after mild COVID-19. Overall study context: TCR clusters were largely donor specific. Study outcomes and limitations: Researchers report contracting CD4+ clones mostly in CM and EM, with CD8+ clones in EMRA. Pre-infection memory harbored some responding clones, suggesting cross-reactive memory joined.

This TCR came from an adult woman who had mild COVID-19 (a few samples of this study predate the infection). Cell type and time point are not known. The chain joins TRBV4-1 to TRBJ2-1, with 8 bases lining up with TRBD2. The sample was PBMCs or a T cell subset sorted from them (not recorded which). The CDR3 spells CASSQDGGSGVPRYSSSYNEQFF. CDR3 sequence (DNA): TGCGCCAGCAGCCAAGACGGGGGTAGCGGGGTACCGCGATACTCAAGCTCCTACAATGAGCAGTTCTTC.